This T cell receptor beta chain was recovered during a study of blood T cell repertoires in COVID-19 (dated by TCRdb to between 2020 and 2021). For the wider study: Collaborator samples came from the United States, Italy and Spain and covered acute and convalescent phases of COVID-19. Subjects who had been exposed to COVID-19, were actively infected with it, or had recovered from it provided the deeply sampled blood TCRbeta repertoires that made up the dataset. A freely available public database, intended as a resource for researchers studying the immune response to SARS-CoV-2, is where the repertoires were released. The samples were drawn from the first 160 participants of the ongoing ImmuneRACE study and from 1,254 subjects provided by 6 global collaborators. The material from the prospective study consisted of cDNA or gDNA derived from T cells, B-cell-depleted T cells, or PBMCs. Where HLA class I and class II types were available, the types were taken from metadata supplied by the sample provider, not from assay-based typing. A de-identified subject ID, COVID-19 status, age in years and sex were almost always included in the sample metadata. The paper as a whole reports these results and caveats: The amount of clinical and demographic metadata varied by source and participant and was provided uncurated.

As concerns this clone: Which antigen it targets is not known. Base qualities were left out, and no much larger clone turns up one base away.

Participants in the prospective study were enrolled through a virtual design, were aged about 18 to 100 years, and lived in roughly 24 United States geographic areas. Cohort assignment in the prospective study relied on participant-reported clinical history from a screening survey and a study questionnaire. Recovered participants in ImmuneRACE Cohort 3 were defined by two consecutive negative NP/OP PCR tests, clearance by a healthcare professional, or resolution of symptoms. In the prospective study, mobile phlebotomists collected whole blood, serum and a nasopharyngeal or oropharyngeal swab from each participant. Additional blood draws and questionnaires over an approximately 2-month period could optionally be provided by prospective study participants. Before DNA extraction, prospective study blood samples were shipped either frozen or at room temperature. A distance of 7 bases separates the germline ends of V and J, which lose 0 bases and 10 bases respectively. Sequences LNHNV (CDR1) and YYDKDF (CDR2) are obtained from the germline V gene (reference sequence). Reading from cysteine to phenylalanine, the CDR3 counts 12 amino acids. The read is trimmed to its CDR3 DNA, 36 bases read in frame from base 1.

TCRbeta CDR3 regions were amplified from genomic DNA by means of the immunoSEQ Assay, a bias-controlled multiplex PCR. Per the authors' processing: Within the assay, amplification of reference gene primers was used to estimate how many nucleated cells each sample contained. To quantify the absolute abundance of each unique TCRbeta CDR3 rearrangement, sequence reads were collapsed and filtered. For each sample, productive Simpson clonality was calculated as the square root of Simpson's diversity index over productive rearrangements. TCRdb limited this immuneACCESS table to in-frame rearrangements with V and J called. A share of clones is missing; checked studies link under half to unresolved V genes, and the rest is unexplained. V, J and clone size derive from that table, while D and trimming were established from the DNA sequence. This sample lists 200,000 to 250,000 clones; about nine tenths were detected once. The top ten clones comprise about 1.7% of the sample.

The chain links TRBV15 with TRBJ1-5; no D segment can be confidently identified. Sequenced sample: PBMCs or T cells enriched from blood (not recorded which). The clonotype originates from a man in his forties who had recovered from COVID-19. The DNA is as follows: TGTGCCACCAGCAGAGAGGCGGGACCCCAGCATTTT. This encodes CATSREAGPQHF.